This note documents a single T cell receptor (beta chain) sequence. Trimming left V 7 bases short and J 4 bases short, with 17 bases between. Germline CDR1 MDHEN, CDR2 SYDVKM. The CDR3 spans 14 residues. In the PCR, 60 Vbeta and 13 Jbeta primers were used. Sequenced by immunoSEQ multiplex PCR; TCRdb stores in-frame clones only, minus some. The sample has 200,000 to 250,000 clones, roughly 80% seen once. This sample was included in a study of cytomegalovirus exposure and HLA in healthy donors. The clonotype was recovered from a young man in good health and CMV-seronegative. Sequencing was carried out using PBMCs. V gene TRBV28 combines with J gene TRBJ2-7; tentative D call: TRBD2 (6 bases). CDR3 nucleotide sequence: TGTGCCAGCACGGCGGGGCAGAGATCGTACGAGCAGTACTTC. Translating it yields CASTAGQRSYEQYF.